Listed here are 17 T cell receptor beta chains from one sample, sequenced in a study of beta chain features in type 1 diabetes. Study-level results: Type 1 diabetes patients had TCRB CDR3s that were shorter (moderately but significantly so) in all four CD4+ subsets.

Their antigen targets remain unknown. What was sequenced were expressed TCRB transcripts, since all of the isolated RNA had been reverse transcribed. Sequencing was performed with immunoSEQ multiplex PCR; in TCRdb, only in-frame clones are kept and a portion is missing. The repertoire consists of approximately 730,000 clones, with roughly 12% occurring once and the leading ten covering approximately 0.02%. Sequenced: naive CD4+ T cells from blood. The receptors here all came from a man younger than 35 with type 1 diabetes.

The chain is built from TRBV2 and TRBJ2-5; 9 bases are a match to TRBD1. The CDR3 consists of 15 residues. The ends lost 4 bases at V and 5 bases at J; junction bases unmatched: 8. CDR1 and CDR2 from the germline V gene are SNHLY and FYNNEI. CDR3 DNA sequence: TGTGCCAGCAGTGTCCCGGGACAGGGTTCGGAGACCCAGTACTTC. It codes for CASSVPGQGSETQYF.

This chain connects TRBV28 to TRBJ2-7; possible D gene TRBD2, 5 bases. Germline CDR1 MDHEN, CDR2 SYDVKM. Trimming stripped 3 bases from V and 3 bases from J, with 12 bases between. CDR3 length: 14 amino acids. The CDR3 is CASSLSGIFYEQYF. CDR3 coding DNA: TGTGCCAGCAGTTTGTCCGGGATCTTCTACGAGCAGTACTTC.

The chain joins TRBV10-3 to TRBJ1-2; the match to TRBD1 covers 9 bases. The CDR3 is 14 amino acids. Germline V CDR1 and CDR2: ENHRY, SYGVKD. Trimming removed 7 bases from V and 1 base from J; junction bases left unmatched: 4. The CDR3 DNA reads TGTGCCATCACCCGGGACAGGGATAACTATGGCTACACCTTC. It translates to CAITRDRDNYGYTF.

The chain combines TRBV7-2 with TRBJ2-6, with D unresolved. V was trimmed by 3 bases and J by 4 bases, leaving 10 bases between them. The CDR3 runs 15 residues. Germline CDR1 SGHTA, CDR2 FQGNSA. CDR3 in amino acids: CASSFAPGGANVLTF. The CDR3 nucleotides are TGTGCCAGCAGCTTTGCGCCTGGCGGGGCCAACGTCCTGACTTTC.

This clone has just a few counts. The genes are TRBV7-9 and TRBJ2-7, with D hard to call. This CDR3 is 14 amino acids long. Germline-derived CDR1 and CDR2 are SEHNR and FQNEAQ (reference sequence). The V and J ends lost 4 bases and 2 bases respectively, with 12 bases between them. The CDR3 loop is CASSWSDPPYEQYF. The CDR3 DNA reads TGTGCCAGCAGCTGGTCAGATCCCCCCTACGAGCAGTACTTC.

The V and J genes are TRBV27 and TRBJ2-3; D unclear. V dropped 6 bases and J dropped 1 base, with 14 bases sitting between them. This CDR3 has 15 residues. Per the germline V gene, CDR1 is MNHEY and CDR2 is SMNVEV (reference sequence). The CDR3 sequence: CASSPYGVRTDTQYF. The DNA of the CDR3 is TGTGCCAGCAGCCCTTATGGGGTACGCACAGATACGCAGTATTTT.

The chain uses TRBV27 and TRBJ2-7, with TRBD1 matching over 9 bases. CDR1 and CDR2 (germline): MNHEY, SMNVEV (reference sequence). The CDR3 is 14 residues long. The V and J ends lost 8 bases and 2 bases, in that order; junction bases with no gene match: 7. CDR3 in DNA: TGTGCCAGCGCCAAGACAGGGGGGCCCTACGAGCAGTACTTC. Protein sequence: CASAKTGGPYEQYF.

In this sample, this clone turned up a few times. The V call is TRBV18, the J call TRBJ2-2; D not certain. V was cut by 5 bases and J by 1 base, with 8 bases left in between. Germline CDR1 is KGHSH and CDR2 is LQKENI. The CDR3 loop spans 14 amino acids. The chain's CDR3 is CASSREKNTGELFF. The CDR3 DNA reads TGTGCCAGCTCAAGAGAGAAGAACACCGGGGAGCTGTTTTTT. Full variable domain (remainder filled in from reference TRBV18 and TRBJ2-2): NAGVMQNPRHLVRRRGQEARLRCSPMKGHSHVYWYRQLPEEGLKFMVYLQKENIIDESGMPKERFSAEFPKEGPSILRIQQVVRGDSAAYFCASSREKNTGELFFGEGSRLTVL.

This clone was observed a handful of times. This chain uses TRBV5-1 with TRBJ1-6; unclear D gene. This CDR3 spans 13 amino acids. Germline values: CDR1 SGHRS, CDR2 YFSETQ. Trimming shortened V by 0 bases and J by 7 bases, and 5 bases separated the two germline ends. The CDR3 region is CASSLAANSPLHF. The CDR3 bases are TGCGCCAGCAGCTTGGCTGCCAATTCACCCCTCCACTTT. The full variable domain, in which reference TRBV5-1 and TRBJ1-6 provide the parts outside the CDR3, is KAGVTQTPRYLIKTRGQQVTLSCSPISGHRSVSWYQQTPGQGLQFLFEYFSETQRNKGNFPGRFSGRQFSNSRSEMNVSTLELGDSALYLCASSLAANSPLHFGNGTRLTVT.

The chain employs TRBV5-4 and TRBJ1-2, with D uncertain. The CDR3 is 15 residues long. Germline CDR1 and CDR2: SGHNT and YYREEE (reference sequence). Trimming shortened V by 1 base and J by 7 bases, and 17 bases separated the two germline ends. The CDR3 is CASSLNHGPIFGYTF. In DNA form, the CDR3 reads TGTGCCAGCAGCTTGAACCACGGACCCATTTTTGGCTACACCTTC.

V usage is TRBV4-1 and J usage is TRBJ2-1, with D possibly matching TRBD1 (6 bases). The V gene lost 0 bases and the J gene lost 1 base, with 19 bases spanning the gap. The CDR3 contains 19 residues. CDR1 MGHRA and CDR2 YSYEKL come from the germline V gene. In DNA form, the CDR3 reads TGCGCCAGCAGCCAAGATAGGCCCCCGGACAGCCTATCCTACAATGAGCAGTTCTTC. Its protein is CASSQDRPPDSLSYNEQFF.

In nucleotides, the CDR3 is TGTGCCAGCAGCCTGCTTACAGGGGTCGGCACCGGGGAGCTGTTTTTT. The encoded protein is CASSLLTGVGTGELFF. The chain carries TRBV7-9 and TRBJ2-2, with 7 bases identical to TRBD1. Germline lookup yields CDR1 SEHNR and CDR2 FQNEAQ (reference sequence). There are 16 residues in the CDR3. V trimming: 5 bases; J trimming: 4 bases; junction bases outside the gene matches: 10.

The chain is built from TRBV7-9 and TRBJ1-1; 11 nucleotides agree with TRBD1. J lost 7 bases, V lost 5 bases, and 6 bases had no gene match. Germline V gene lookup returns CDR1 SEHNR and CDR2 FQNEAQ (reference sequence). The CDR3 consists of 14 residues. CDR3 nucleotide sequence: TGTGCCAGCAGCGCCGGGGACAGGGGGTATGAAGCTTTCTTT. It yields the protein CASSAGDRGYEAFF.

J is TRBJ2-4 and V is TRBV7-2; 7 bases map to TRBD2. With 5 bases clipped from V and 6 bases from J, the junction kept 10 bases outside the gene matches. Germline V lookup: CDR1 SGHTA, CDR2 FQGNSA. This CDR3 has 15 amino acids. CDR3 bases: TGTGCCAGCAGCCCGGGGAGGGTGACCCTAAACATTCAGTACTTC. It translates to CASSPGRVTLNIQYF.

This clone was recorded a few times. Other DNA variants within this sample encode the same CDR3. The CDR3 spells CASSPGQGNYGYTF. As DNA, the CDR3 is TGTGCCAGCTCACCGGGGCAGGGGAACTATGGCTACACCTTC. The chain uses TRBV18 and TRBJ1-2; D is perhaps TRBD1 (6 bases). Germline CDR1 reads KGHSH; CDR2 reads LQKENI. The ends were cut back, 3 bases at V and 2 bases at J, with 10 bases in the middle. The CDR3 spans 14 residues. Variable domain in full (rest from reference TRBV18 and TRBJ1-2): NAGVMQNPRHLVRRRGQEARLRCSPMKGHSHVYWYRQLPEEGLKFMVYLQKENIIDESGMPKERFSAEFPKEGPSILRIQQVVRGDSAAYFCASSPGQGNYGYTFGSGTRLTVV.

This clone was observed many times. The same CDR3 also results from other DNA sequences found in this sample. V gene TRBV10-3 combines with J gene TRBJ1-1; the D is unclear. Per germline, CDR1 ENHRY and CDR2 SYGVKD. The CDR3 is made up of 11 amino acids. Trimming shortened V by 0 bases and J by 4 bases, and 0 bases separated the two germline ends. CDR3 nucleotides: TGTGCCATCAGTGAGTCCACTGAAGCTTTCTTT. It translates to CAISESTEAFF.

The V and J genes are TRBV6-1 and TRBJ1-6; D is uncertain. V shed 7 bases and J shed 7 bases, with 17 bases lying between them. CDR1 is MNHNS, CDR2 SASEGT, per germline. There are 15 residues in the CDR3. Here the CDR3 reads CASTPGLEPNSPLHF. CDR3 coding DNA: TGTGCCAGCACCCCGGGCCTTGAACCGAATTCACCCCTCCACTTT.